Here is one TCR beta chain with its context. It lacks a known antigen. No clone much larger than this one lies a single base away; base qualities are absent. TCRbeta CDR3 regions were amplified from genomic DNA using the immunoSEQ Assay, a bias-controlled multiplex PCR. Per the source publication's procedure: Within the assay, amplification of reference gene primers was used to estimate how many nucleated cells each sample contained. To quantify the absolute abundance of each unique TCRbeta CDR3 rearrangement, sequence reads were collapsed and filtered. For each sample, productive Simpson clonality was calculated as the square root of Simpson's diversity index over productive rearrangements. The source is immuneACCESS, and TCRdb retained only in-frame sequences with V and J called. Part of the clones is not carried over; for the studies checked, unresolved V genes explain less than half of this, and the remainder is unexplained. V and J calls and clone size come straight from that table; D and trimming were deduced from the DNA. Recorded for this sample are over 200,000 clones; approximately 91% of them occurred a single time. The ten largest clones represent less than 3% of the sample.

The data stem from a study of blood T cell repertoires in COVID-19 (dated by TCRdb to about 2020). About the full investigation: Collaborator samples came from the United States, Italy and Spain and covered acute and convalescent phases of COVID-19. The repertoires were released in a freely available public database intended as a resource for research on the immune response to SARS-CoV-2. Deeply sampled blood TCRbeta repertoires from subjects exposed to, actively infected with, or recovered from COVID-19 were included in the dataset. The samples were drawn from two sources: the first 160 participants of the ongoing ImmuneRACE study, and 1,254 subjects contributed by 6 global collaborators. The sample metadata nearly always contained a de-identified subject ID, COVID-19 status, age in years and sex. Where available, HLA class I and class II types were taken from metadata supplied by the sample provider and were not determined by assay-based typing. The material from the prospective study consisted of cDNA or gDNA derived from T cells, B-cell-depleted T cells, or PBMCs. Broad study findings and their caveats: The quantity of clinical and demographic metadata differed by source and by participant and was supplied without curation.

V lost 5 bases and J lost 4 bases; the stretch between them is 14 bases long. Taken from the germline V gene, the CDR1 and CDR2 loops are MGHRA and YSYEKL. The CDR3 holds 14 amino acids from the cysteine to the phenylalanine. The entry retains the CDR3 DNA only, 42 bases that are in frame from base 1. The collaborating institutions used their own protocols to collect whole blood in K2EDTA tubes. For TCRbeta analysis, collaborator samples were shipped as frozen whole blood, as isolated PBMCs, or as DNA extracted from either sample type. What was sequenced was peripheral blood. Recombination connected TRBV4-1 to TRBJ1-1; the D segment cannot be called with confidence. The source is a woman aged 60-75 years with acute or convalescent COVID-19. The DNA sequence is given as TGCGCCAGCAGCGGTCTACTCCGTGGCACTGAAGCTTTCTTT. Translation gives CASSGLLRGTEAFF.